These 3 T cell receptor beta chains came from one sample sequenced in a study of blood T cell repertoires in COVID-19. The repertoire was sequenced with immunoSEQ multiplex PCR; TCRdb's copy has only in-frame clones and lacks some. The data show 95,000 to 120,000 clones, roughly 80% seen once. The sample was peripheral blood. These receptor sequences come from a man in his forties or fifties with acute or convalescent COVID-19.

The chain uses TRBV28 and TRBJ2-1; TRBD2 matches 9 bases. The CDR3 runs 18 residues. V shed 1 base and J 8 bases; nucleotides not matched to a gene: 15. In germline, CDR1 is MDHEN, CDR2 SYDVKM. The CDR3 here is CASSLLAPLRGGEDEQFF. CDR3 nucleotides: TGTGCCAGCAGTTTATTAGCCCCGTTGCGGGGGGGTGAGGATGAGCAGTTCTTC.

The chain couples TRBV7-2 to TRBJ1-5; TRBD1 agrees at 10 bases. CDR3 size: 19 residues. The germline CDR1 and CDR2 sequences are SGHTA and FQGNSA. V lost 8 bases, J lost 0 bases, and 16 bases stayed unmatched. This chain's CDR3 is CASGPGPGQGGYSNQPQHF. As DNA, the CDR3 is TGTGCCAGCGGGCCCGGACCCGGACAGGGGGGCTATAGCAATCAGCCCCAGCATTTT.

The V and J genes are TRBV7-3 and TRBJ1-1; D perhaps matches TRBD1 (6 bases). This CDR3 is built from 14 residues. Trimming pared 5 bases from V and 4 bases from J, leaving 14 bases between. CDR1 SGHTA and CDR2 FQGTGA come from the germline V gene. DNA for the CDR3: TGTGCCAGCAGCACAGGGATAGGGGGCACTGAAGCTTTCTTT. Protein: CASSTGIGGTEAFF.